Presented here are 29 T cell receptor beta chains from one specimen sequenced in a study of shared clonotypes between healthy human individuals. The table came from immunoSEQ multiplex PCR; TCRdb's copy has only in-frame clones and leaves some out. Of 2 million or so clones in the sample, over 85% were seen once. CD45RO-negative, CCR7-selected cells formed the naive CD8 fraction, which excluded terminally differentiated effector memory CD45RA+ cells. The sample comprised naive CD8+ T cells sorted from blood. All receptors come from a man between 18 and 35 years old in good health.

The chain couples TRBV5-6 to TRBJ2-2; D call uncertain. V gave up 3 bases and J gave up 0 bases, with 6 bases separating them. Germline assignment: CDR1 SGHDT and CDR2 YYEEEE. The CDR3 runs to 14 residues. CDR3 region: CASSWTTNTGELFF. Here the CDR3 DNA reads TGTGCCAGCAGCTGGACCACGAACACCGGGGAGCTGTTTTTT.

The CDR3 DNA is TGTGCCAGCAGCTTAAATGGCGGGGGAGATCAAGAGACCCAGTACTTC. Its translation: CASSLNGGGDQETQYF. The chain carries TRBV7-2 and TRBJ2-5; 7 positions match TRBD2. Germline V lookup: CDR1 SGHTA, CDR2 FQGNSA. V shed 2 bases and J 2 bases; nucleotides not matched to a gene: 8. This CDR3 has 16 amino acids.

The V call is TRBV5-1, the J call TRBJ1-1; D possibly corresponds to TRBD1 (6 bases). Germline loops: CDR1 SGHRS, CDR2 YFSETQ. The V end lost 4 bases, the J end lost 3 bases, and 16 bases lay between the germline ends. The CDR3 is 15 residues long. CDR3 region: CASSLYTGKYTEAFF. CDR3 coding DNA: TGCGCCAGCAGCCTATATACAGGGAAGTACACTGAAGCTTTCTTT.

This chain connects TRBV11-2 to TRBJ1-2; TRBD1 is a possible D gene (5 bases). Germline loops: CDR1 SGHAT, CDR2 FQNNGV. The CDR3 is made up of 15 amino acids. Between the trimmed V and J ends, which lost 0 bases and 2 bases, there was a span of 10 bases. The CDR3 DNA sequence: TGTGCCAGCAGCTTAGACGGGGACCTCAACTATGGCTACACCTTC. This codes for CASSLDGDLNYGYTF.

This rearrangement joins TRBV27 to TRBJ2-3; D is ambiguous. The CDR3 consists of 13 residues. V was clipped by 7 bases and J by 2 bases, with 10 bases between them. In germline, CDR1 is MNHEY, CDR2 SMNVEV (reference sequence). CDR3 loop: CASIAQDTDTQYF. CDR3 coding DNA: TGTGCCAGCATTGCGCAAGACACAGATACGCAGTATTTT.

The chain links TRBV27 to TRBJ2-3; D uncertain. Germline V lookup: CDR1 MNHEY, CDR2 SMNVEV (reference sequence). The germline V and J ends were trimmed by 0 bases and 1 base, with 14 bases remaining between them. This CDR3 is built from 17 residues. CDR3 protein: CASSLSALAIGTDTQYF. The CDR3 nucleotides read TGTGCCAGCAGTTTATCGGCTCTCGCGATTGGCACAGATACGCAGTATTTT.

This clone appeared a few times. The chain links TRBV7-9 to TRBJ2-7, with D perhaps matching TRBD1 or TRBD2 (6 bases each). Germline V CDR1 and CDR2: SEHNR, FQNEAQ (reference sequence). The CDR3 covers 13 residues. Trimming removed 4 bases at V and 6 bases at J, with 13 bases between. The CDR3 sequence: CASSSGAVGEQYF. The CDR3 bases are TGTGCCAGCAGCTCGGGGGCGGTGGGCGAGCAGTACTTC.

The chain joins TRBV7-6 to TRBJ2-1; 14 bases are a match to TRBD2. Unmatched junction bases numbered 11, after V lost 5 bases and J lost 8 bases. Germline lookup yields CDR1 SGHVS and CDR2 FNYEAQ. The CDR3 length is 17 residues. As DNA, the CDR3 is TGTGCCAGCAGCCCGGGGGGACTAGCGGGAGTAGGCTATGAGCAGTTCTTC. This encodes CASSPGGLAGVGYEQFF.

The chain is built from TRBV7-6 and TRBJ1-2; 9 nucleotides agree with TRBD1. V shed 5 bases, J shed 6 bases, and the junction held 10 bases outside the gene matches. Per the germline V gene, CDR1 is SGHVS and CDR2 is FNYEAQ. The length of the CDR3 is 15 residues. The CDR3 nucleotides read TGTGCCAGCAGCCCCCTCGACAGGGGGGGGGATGGCTACACCTTC. Its protein is CASSPLDRGGDGYTF.

The J gene is TRBJ2-1, the V gene TRBV13; a possible D gene is TRBD1 (5 bases). Looked up from germline, CDR1 is PRHDT and CDR2 is FYEKMQ (reference sequence). The V end was cut by 5 bases, the J end by 4 bases, with 9 bases between. The CDR3 covers 13 residues. Here the CDR3 DNA reads TGTGCCAGCAGCCGGACACCATACAATGAGCAGTTCTTC. The encoded protein is CASSRTPYNEQFF.

The chain combines TRBV28 with TRBJ2-5, with D perhaps TRBD2 (6 bases). The CDR3 has 15 amino acids. Trimming took 6 bases from V and 5 from J, leaving 19 bases between them. Looked up from germline, CDR1 is MDHEN and CDR2 is SYDVKM. Here the CDR3 reads CASSPSAGIGETQYF. As DNA, the CDR3 is TGTGCCAGCAGCCCTTCGGCGGGGATTGGGGAGACCCAGTACTTC.

This clone was seen only a few times. This chain links TRBV7-9 with TRBJ2-7; D is possibly TRBD2 (5 bases). The CDR3 spans 15 residues. V lost 0 bases to trimming and J lost 0 bases, with 9 bases between them. CDR1 is SEHNR, CDR2 FQNEAQ, per germline (reference sequence). CDR3 coding DNA: TGTGCCAGCAGCTTAGCAGAGGGTTCCTCCTACGAGCAGTACTTC. Protein product: CASSLAEGSSYEQYF.

Turning to this clone: This specimen includes other DNA sequences encoding the same CDR3. V gene TRBV19 combines with J gene TRBJ1-5, with unresolved D. Germline V gene lookup returns CDR1 LNHDA and CDR2 SQIVND (reference sequence). Trimming pared 3 bases from V and 0 bases from J, leaving 9 bases between. This CDR3 region has 15 residues. DNA of the CDR3: TGTGCCAGTAGTATTACAAGCTATAGCAATCAGCCCCAGCATTTT. Protein sequence: CASSITSYSNQPQHF.

V is TRBV27 and J is TRBJ2-7; no definite D call. The germline gives CDR1 MNHEY, CDR2 SMNVEV (reference sequence). The CDR3 sequence is 16 residues long. Deletions cut 2 bases from V and 2 bases from J, with 16 bases between. The CDR3 sequence: CASSLNAGSLAYEQYF. The CDR3 nucleotides are TGTGCCAGCAGTTTAAACGCAGGCTCCCTAGCCTACGAGCAGTACTTC.

The chain has TRBV6-1 and TRBJ2-3, with D perhaps assigned TRBD1 or TRBD2 (5 bases each). The CDR3 is 16 amino acids. Per germline, CDR1 MNHNS and CDR2 SASEGT. Trimming left V 2 bases short and J 2 bases short, with 14 bases between. The CDR3 coding sequence is TGTGCCAGCAGTGAATGGGGGTTGGGAGACACAGATACGCAGTATTTT. Amino acids: CASSEWGLGDTDTQYF.

The chain links TRBV28 to TRBJ1-3; D is uncertain. Between the trimmed V and J ends, which lost 3 bases and 0 bases, there was a span of 9 bases. CDR3 length: 15 amino acids. Germline CDR1 reads MDHEN; CDR2 reads SYDVKM. The DNA for the CDR3 is TGTGCCAGCAGTTTGGACTGGAGCTCTGGAAACACCATATATTTT. Translated, it gives CASSLDWSSGNTIYF. Using reference TRBV28 and TRBJ1-3 for the parts outside the CDR3, the full variable domain is DVKVTQSSRYLVKRTGEKVFLECVQDMDHENMFWYRQDPGLGLRLIYFSYDVKMKEKGDIPEGYSVSREKKERFSLILESASTNQTSMYLCASSLDWSSGNTIYFGEGSWLTVV.

The rearrangement uses TRBV14 and TRBJ1-1, with unresolved D. The CDR3 is 13 residues long. Germline loops: CDR1 SGHDN, CDR2 FVKESK. Between the trimmed V and J ends, which lost 4 bases and 1 base, there was a span of 7 bases. The CDR3 here is CASSLFRNTEAFF. The DNA for the CDR3 is TGTGCCAGCAGCCTCTTTAGGAACACTGAAGCTTTCTTT.

This clone appeared once. CDR3 in amino acids: CASSPGQSWDTEAFF. In DNA, the CDR3 is TGCGCCAGCAGCCCCGGACAGAGTTGGGACACTGAAGCTTTCTTT. This chain uses TRBV5-1 with TRBJ1-1; perhaps TRBD1 as D (6 bases). The germline V gene encodes CDR1 SGHRS and CDR2 YFSETQ. The CDR3 runs 15 residues. The V end was cut by 4 bases, the J end by 3 bases, with 16 bases between.

The V call is TRBV5-4, the J call TRBJ1-2, with no clear D. The CDR3 is 12 amino acids. Between the trimmed V and J ends, which lost 2 bases and 14 bases, there was a span of 16 bases. Germline V lookup: CDR1 SGHNT, CDR2 YYREEE (reference sequence). The CDR3 region is CASSFPGMVKTF. DNA for the CDR3: TGTGCCAGCAGCTTTCCGGGAATGGTGAAGACCTTC.

The V gene is TRBV29-1, the J gene TRBJ2-7; either TRBD1 or TRBD2 may fit D (5 bases each). From germline, CDR1 is SQVTM and CDR2 ANQGSEA. The CDR3 runs 13 residues. Trimming pared 2 bases from V and 2 bases from J, leaving 10 bases between. CDR3 DNA sequence: TGCAGCGTTGAACCGGGGCCGCCCTACGAGCAGTACTTC. Encoded protein: CSVEPGPPYEQYF.

To note about this clone: At the DNA level, this CDR3 is encoded by other sequences in the same sample as well. This chain joins TRBV9 and TRBJ2-3; the D gene is possibly TRBD2 (6 bases). The V and J ends lost 4 bases and 2 bases respectively, with 11 bases between them. The CDR3 has 14 residues. CDR1 SGDLS and CDR2 YYNGEE come from the germline V gene. CDR3 amino acids: CASSPSGVTDTQYF. The CDR3 coding sequence is TGTGCCAGCAGCCCTTCGGGGGTCACAGATACGCAGTATTTT.

This chain links TRBV5-1 with TRBJ2-5, with 9 bases fitting TRBD2. This CDR3 has 16 amino acids. Germline V gene data show CDR1 as SGHRS and CDR2 as YFSETQ. Trimming at V came to 0 bases and at J to 5 bases, leaving 8 bases not matched to a gene. The CDR3 nucleotides read TGCGCCAGCAGCTTGGCTCTCGTGCTAGCGGGGGAGACCCAGTACTTC. It translates to CASSLALVLAGETQYF.

V and J are TRBV2 and TRBJ1-3; 7 bases fit TRBD1. V lost 7 bases to trimming and J lost 0 bases; unmatched junction nucleotides: 9. Germline V lookup: CDR1 SNHLY, CDR2 FYNNEI. The CDR3 is made up of 16 amino acids. CDR3 loop: CASMKTGIPSGNTIYF. The CDR3 DNA reads TGTGCCAGCATGAAGACAGGGATACCCTCTGGAAACACCATATATTTT.

The rearrangement uses TRBV4-3 and TRBJ1-1; D gene unclear. Trimming cost V 0 bases and J 4 bases, with 9 bases left between them. The CDR3 extends over 14 amino acids. CDR1 and CDR2 (germline): LGHNA, YSLEER. The CDR3 loop is CASSQDVLVTEAFF. CDR3 coding DNA: TGCGCCAGCAGCCAAGATGTATTAGTCACTGAAGCTTTCTTT.

The rearrangement uses TRBV6-6 and TRBJ2-5, with TRBD1 matching 7 bases. V lost 6 bases and J lost 1; bases outside the gene matches: 5. Germline assignment: CDR1 MNHNY and CDR2 SVGAGI (reference sequence). The CDR3 extends over 14 amino acids. CDR3 protein: CASRGTEIQETQYF. As DNA, the CDR3 is TGTGCCAGCAGGGGGACAGAAATCCAAGAGACCCAGTACTTC.

This chain connects TRBV6-1 to TRBJ2-3; D is unclear. CDR1 MNHNS and CDR2 SASEGT come from the germline V gene. Trimming took 4 bases from V and 2 from J, leaving 7 bases between them. The CDR3 loop spans 13 amino acids. CDR3 loop: CASSADNTDTQYF. The CDR3 nucleotides read TGTGCCAGCAGTGCCGACAACACAGATACGCAGTATTTT.

The rearrangement joins TRBV29-1 to TRBJ2-3; D gene unclear. Germline V gene sequence: CDR1 SQVTM, CDR2 ANQGSEA. The CDR3 is 15 residues long. The V gene lost 1 base and the J gene lost 4 bases, with 15 bases spanning the gap. The CDR3 region has the DNA TGCAGCGTTGAAGCTGGGGAAGTAACGGCAGATACGCAGTATTTT. Its protein is CSVEAGEVTADTQYF.

The J gene is TRBJ2-1, the V gene TRBV5-1, with 9 bases fitting TRBD2. Germline CDR1 reads SGHRS; CDR2 reads YFSETQ. The trim removed 4 bases at V and 0 bases at J, leaving 11 bases unmatched. The length of the CDR3 is 18 residues. The CDR3 reads CASSLASGVASSYNEQFF. The CDR3 coding sequence is TGCGCCAGCAGCCTCGCTAGCGGGGTAGCTAGCTCCTACAATGAGCAGTTCTTC.

The chain uses TRBV2 and TRBJ2-2; TRBD2 matches 9 bases. This CDR3 region has 18 residues. Trimming at V came to 6 bases and at J to 2 bases, leaving 13 bases not matched to a gene. CDR1 and CDR2 (germline): SNHLY, FYNNEI. The CDR3: CASSPIGTGTSNTGELFF. For the CDR3, the DNA is TGTGCCAGCAGCCCCATCGGAACCGGGACTAGCAACACCGGGGAGCTGTTTTTT.